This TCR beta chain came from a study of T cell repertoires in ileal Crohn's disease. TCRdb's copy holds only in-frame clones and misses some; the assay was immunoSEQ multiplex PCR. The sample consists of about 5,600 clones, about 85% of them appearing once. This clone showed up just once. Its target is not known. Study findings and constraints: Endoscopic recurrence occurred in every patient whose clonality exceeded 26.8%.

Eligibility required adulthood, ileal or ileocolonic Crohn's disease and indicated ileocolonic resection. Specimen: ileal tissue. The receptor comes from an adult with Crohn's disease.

CDR3 nucleotides: TGTGCCAGCAGCCTCGGGTACACCTACACAGATACGCAGTATTTT. Translation gives CASSLGYTYTDTQYF. V is TRBV6-6 and J is TRBJ2-3, with D unresolved. In germline, CDR1 is MNHNY, CDR2 SVGAGI (reference sequence). Trimming shortened V by 6 bases and J by 2 bases, and 15 bases separated the two germline ends. The CDR3 spans 15 residues.